These T cell receptor beta chains were read from a single sample in a study of identical twins. TCRdb re-called the 5' RACE reads with MiXCR, one entry per CDR3 protein. Among 450,000 or so distinct CDR3 sequences, roughly a quarter were seen once, and the ten largest hold 2.5% to 3.5%. The same specimen was also included in a second study, on T cells expressing NK-cell markers.

Sequences were obtained from CD4+ T cells sorted from blood. The receptor source for this set is a woman between 18 and 30 years old in good health. CDR3s include the opening cysteine and the closing phenylalanine or tryptophan. Each record gives: D gene, J gene, clone size, V gene, CDR3 DNA, CDR3 protein. D genes are given only for firm matches. Only part of the rows carry a size: once, few, many, or a class if the clone is expanded.

D gene: NA
J gene: TRBJ1-2
clone size: NA
V gene: TRBV5-1
CDR3 DNA: TGCGCCAGCGCTTCTGGACCCCCTAACTATGGCTACACCTTC
CDR3 protein: CASASGPPNYGYTF

D gene: NA
J gene: TRBJ2-7
clone size: few
V gene: TRBV18
CDR3 DNA: TGTGCCAGCTCACCACCATCGGCTACCTCCGAGCAGTACTTC
CDR3 protein: CASSPPSATSEQYF

D gene: NA
J gene: TRBJ2-1
clone size: NA
V gene: TRBV11-2
CDR3 DNA: TGTGCCAGCAGCTTAGGGGGGGGGCCGTCTTATGAGCAGTTCTTC
CDR3 protein: CASSLGGGPSYEQFF

D gene: NA
J gene: TRBJ1-1
clone size: NA
V gene: TRBV20-1
CDR3 DNA: TGCAGTGCTAGAGAAACAGGGCTCACTGAAGCTTTCTTT
CDR3 protein: CSARETGLTEAFF

D gene: TRBD2
J gene: TRBJ2-3
clone size: few
V gene: TRBV20-1
CDR3 DNA: TGCAGTGCTCCAAACCCAACTAGCGGGAGGGATACGCAGTATTTT
CDR3 protein: CSAPNPTSGRDTQYF

D gene: NA
J gene: TRBJ1-6
clone size: few
V gene: TRBV11-2
CDR3 DNA: TGTGCCAGCAGCTTAGGACATCTAATGAATTCACCCCTCCACTTT
CDR3 protein: CASSLGHLMNSPLHF

D gene: NA
J gene: TRBJ2-1
clone size: NA
V gene: TRBV27
CDR3 DNA: TGTGCCAGCAAAACCCACGGGAATACCTACAATGAGCAGTTCTTC
CDR3 protein: CASKTHGNTYNEQFF

D gene: NA
J gene: TRBJ2-7
clone size: many
V gene: TRBV12-3/TRBV12-4
CDR3 DNA: TGTGCCAGCAGTTCCCGTAACGAGCAGTACTTC
CDR3 protein: CASSSRNEQYF

D gene: NA
J gene: TRBJ2-1
clone size: many
V gene: TRBV20-1
CDR3 DNA: TGCAGTGCTAGACTTCTAGCCCCAGGGAATGAGCAGTTCTTC
CDR3 protein: CSARLLAPGNEQFF

D gene: TRBD1
J gene: TRBJ1-1
clone size: NA
V gene: TRBV10-3
CDR3 DNA: TGTGCCATCAGTGAGTCTCAAGGGGGCCCCGACAGGGGGCAAGTTTACACTGAAGCTTTCTTT
CDR3 protein: CAISESQGGPDRGQVYTEAFF

D gene: TRBD1
J gene: TRBJ1-2
clone size: NA
V gene: TRBV18
CDR3 DNA: TGTGCCAGTCGATCAGGACAGGGACGCTATGGCTACACCTTC
CDR3 protein: CASRSGQGRYGYTF

D gene: TRBD1
J gene: TRBJ2-3
clone size: NA
V gene: TRBV5-6
CDR3 DNA: TGTGCCAGCAGCTTGGAGAGGGGGCGTATCACAGATACGCAGTATTTT
CDR3 protein: CASSLERGRITDTQYF

D gene: TRBD1
J gene: TRBJ1-5
clone size: NA
V gene: TRBV7-8
CDR3 DNA: TGTGCCAGCAGCGGGGGGACAGTCAATCAGCCCCAGCATTTT
CDR3 protein: CASSGGTVNQPQHF

D gene: TRBD1
J gene: TRBJ1-2
clone size: NA
V gene: TRBV20-1
CDR3 DNA: TGCAGTGCTAGTCCGGGACAGGGGGCGGGGGGCTACACCTTC
CDR3 protein: CSASPGQGAGGYTF

D gene: TRBD1
J gene: TRBJ2-1
clone size: NA
V gene: TRBV29-1
CDR3 DNA: TGCAGCGTTGAAACAACAGGGGCCTTC
CDR3 protein: CSVETTGAF

D gene: NA
J gene: TRBJ2-5
clone size: few
V gene: TRBV5-1
CDR3 DNA: TGCGCCAGCAGCGCGGGTCGTGACAGAAAAGAGACCCAGTACTTC
CDR3 protein: CASSAGRDRKETQYF

D gene: NA
J gene: TRBJ2-1
clone size: few
V gene: TRBV20-1
CDR3 DNA: TGCAGTGCTAGAGATCTCAACTACGGCTCCTACAATGAGCAGTTCTTC
CDR3 protein: CSARDLNYGSYNEQFF

D gene: TRBD2
J gene: TRBJ2-7
clone size: NA
V gene: TRBV7-2
CDR3 DNA: TGTGCCAGCAGCCCGGGACTAGCGGTTTGGGAGCAGTACTTC
CDR3 protein: CASSPGLAVWEQYF

D gene: NA
J gene: TRBJ1-1
clone size: NA
V gene: TRBV7-9
CDR3 DNA: TGTGCCAGCAGCTTAAAAGGGGAAACTGAAGCTTTCTTT
CDR3 protein: CASSLKGETEAFF

D gene: TRBD1
J gene: TRBJ1-1
clone size: NA
V gene: TRBV5-1
CDR3 DNA: TGCGCCAGCAGCACGGACAGGGGAGGCGAAGCTTTCTTT
CDR3 protein: CASSTDRGGEAFF

D gene: NA
J gene: TRBJ2-1
clone size: NA
V gene: TRBV7-2
CDR3 DNA: TGTGCCAGCAGCTTAGCCTACAGCTCCTACAATGAGCAGTTCTTC
CDR3 protein: CASSLAYSSYNEQFF

D gene: TRBD2
J gene: TRBJ2-1
clone size: few
V gene: TRBV12-3/TRBV12-4
CDR3 DNA: TGTGCCAGCAGTTTACTAGCGGGAATAAGTGAGCAGTTCTTC
CDR3 protein: CASSLLAGISEQFF

D gene: TRBD2
J gene: TRBJ2-5
clone size: NA
V gene: TRBV20-1
CDR3 DNA: TGCAGTGCTCGGGACCACCTCGAAGCGGGGAGAGAGACCCAGTACTTC
CDR3 protein: CSARDHLEAGRETQYF

D gene: TRBD1
J gene: TRBJ2-7
clone size: few
V gene: TRBV5-1
CDR3 DNA: TGCGCCAGCAGCAAAGGATCGGACAGGGCTTACGAGCAGTACTTC
CDR3 protein: CASSKGSDRAYEQYF

D gene: TRBD2
J gene: TRBJ2-7
clone size: NA
V gene: TRBV20-1
CDR3 DNA: TGCAGTGCTGTAGCGGGCGCAAACGAGCAGTACTTC
CDR3 protein: CSAVAGANEQYF

D gene: NA
J gene: TRBJ2-5
clone size: NA
V gene: TRBV3-1
CDR3 DNA: TGTGCCAGCAGCCAAGAGACCGGGAGAGGGGAGACCCAGTACTTC
CDR3 protein: CASSQETGRGETQYF

D gene: NA
J gene: TRBJ2-5
clone size: few
V gene: TRBV7-9
CDR3 DNA: TGTGCCAGCAGCTTAAGGGGACTGACGGGGGAGACCCAGTACTTC
CDR3 protein: CASSLRGLTGETQYF

D gene: TRBD2
J gene: TRBJ2-3
clone size: few
V gene: TRBV20-1
CDR3 DNA: TGCATGCCTGGCGGGGGGGCTTCTAATACGCAGTATTTT
CDR3 protein: CMPGGGASNTQYF

D gene: NA
J gene: TRBJ2-7
clone size: few
V gene: TRBV20-1
CDR3 DNA: TGCAGTGCCCAGGAGGGGGACTACGAGCAGTACTTC
CDR3 protein: CSAQEGDYEQYF

D gene: NA
J gene: TRBJ2-7
clone size: NA
V gene: TRBV9
CDR3 DNA: TGTGCCAGCAGCGTAGAAGCACGGGCAGGGGTCAACGAGCAGTACTTC
CDR3 protein: CASSVEARAGVNEQYF

D gene: NA
J gene: TRBJ2-1
clone size: few
V gene: TRBV10-3
CDR3 DNA: TGTGCCATCAGTGGTACGGATGGCAATGAGCAGTTCTTC
CDR3 protein: CAISGTDGNEQFF

D gene: TRBD2
J gene: TRBJ2-7
clone size: NA
V gene: TRBV4-3
CDR3 DNA: TGCGCCAGCAGCCAGGATTCTAGCGGGAGCGGCAACGAGCAGTACTTC
CDR3 protein: CASSQDSSGSGNEQYF

D gene: TRBD2
J gene: TRBJ2-1
clone size: few
V gene: TRBV6-1
CDR3 DNA: TGTGCCAGCAGATGGACTAGCGGGGGGGCGGGTGAGCAGTTCTTC
CDR3 protein: CASRWTSGGAGEQFF

D gene: NA
J gene: TRBJ1-1
clone size: once
V gene: TRBV20-1
CDR3 DNA: TGCAACCCCGGTGCTGAAGCTTTCTTT
CDR3 protein: CNPGAEAFF

D gene: NA
J gene: TRBJ2-7
clone size: NA
V gene: TRBV20-1
CDR3 DNA: TGCAGTGCTAGAACCCCCCTGGGGGGCGAGCAGTACTTC
CDR3 protein: CSARTPLGGEQYF

D gene: TRBD2
J gene: TRBJ2-1
clone size: NA
V gene: TRBV10-3
CDR3 DNA: TGTGCCATCAGGGGGGTAGCGGGGCAAAACAATGAGCAGTTCTTC
CDR3 protein: CAIRGVAGQNNEQFF

D gene: NA
J gene: TRBJ1-5
clone size: many
V gene: TRBV3-1
CDR3 DNA: TGTGCCAGCAGCCAGGGAAACGGGCAGCCCCAGCATTTT
CDR3 protein: CASSQGNGQPQHF

D gene: NA
J gene: TRBJ1-1
clone size: few
V gene: TRBV4-1
CDR3 DNA: TGCGCCAGCAGCCAAGATAGAGCCCCAATAAACACTGAAGCTTTCTTT
CDR3 protein: CASSQDRAPINTEAFF

D gene: TRBD2
J gene: TRBJ2-1
clone size: NA
V gene: TRBV10-3
CDR3 DNA: TGTGCCATCAGTGGGACTAGCGGGGGAGACAATGAGCAGTTCTTC
CDR3 protein: CAISGTSGGDNEQFF

D gene: TRBD1
J gene: TRBJ1-1
clone size: NA
V gene: TRBV29-1
CDR3 DNA: TGCAGCGCCCACAGGGGGCCGCGCACTGAAGCTTTCTTT
CDR3 protein: CSAHRGPRTEAFF

D gene: TRBD2
J gene: TRBJ2-7
clone size: NA
V gene: TRBV6-5
CDR3 DNA: TGTGCCAGCAGTTACAATAGCGGGGGAGTTTACGAGCAGTACTTC
CDR3 protein: CASSYNSGGVYEQYF

D gene: TRBD2
J gene: TRBJ2-3
clone size: NA
V gene: TRBV20-1
CDR3 DNA: TGCAGTGCTCTAGTGGGGGGGACAGATACGCAGTATTTT
CDR3 protein: CSALVGGTDTQYF

D gene: NA
J gene: TRBJ1-2
clone size: NA
V gene: TRBV5-1
CDR3 DNA: TGCGCCAGCGTTGAGGACCCCCGAAGCTATGGCTACACCTTC
CDR3 protein: CASVEDPRSYGYTF

D gene: NA
J gene: TRBJ1-2
clone size: NA
V gene: TRBV19
CDR3 DNA: TGTGCCAGTAGGCAAACAGACGTCCGTGGCTACACCTTC
CDR3 protein: CASRQTDVRGYTF

D gene: TRBD2
J gene: TRBJ2-1
clone size: NA
V gene: TRBV9
CDR3 DNA: TGTGCCAGCAGCGTAGGGATAGCGGGAGGACCCAATGAGCAGTTCTTC
CDR3 protein: CASSVGIAGGPNEQFF

D gene: TRBD2
J gene: TRBJ2-1
clone size: few
V gene: TRBV6-2/TRBV6-3
CDR3 DNA: TGTGCCAGCAGCTTTAGCGGGACCCGAGTTCAGTTCTTC
CDR3 protein: CASSFSGTRVQFF

D gene: NA
J gene: TRBJ2-1
clone size: few
V gene: TRBV12-3/TRBV12-4
CDR3 DNA: TGTGCCAGCAGTTTATGGAGCTACAATGAGCAGTTCTTC
CDR3 protein: CASSLWSYNEQFF